These 5 T cell receptor beta chains share one sample of origin, sequenced in a study of breast tumors, draining lymph nodes, adjacent tissues. TCRdb re-called the multiplex PCR reads through MiXCR, storing one row per CDR3 protein. This sample has 60,000 to 75,000 distinct CDR3 sequences; roughly 57% occur once, and the top ten carry less than 20%. The sequencing input was breast tumor tissue. These receptors were obtained from a female donor with breast cancer. Some clones in this sample may be carry-over from other donors' samples.

This chain joins TRBV19 and TRBJ1-5; maybe TRBD1 (5 bases). Germline CDR1 reads LNHDA; CDR2 reads SQIVND (reference sequence). The length of the CDR3 is 14 residues. V lost 5 bases to trimming and J lost 7 bases, with 15 bases between them. This CDR3 reads CASSPGIGRQPQHF. As DNA, the CDR3 is TGTGCCAGTAGTCCAGGGATAGGGAGGCAGCCCCAGCATTTT. Full variable domain (missing parts from reference TRBV19 and TRBJ1-5): DGGITQSPKYLFRKEGQNVTLSCEQNLNHDAMYWYRQDPGQGLRLIYYSQIVNDFQKGDIAEGYSVSREKKESFPLTVTSAQKNPTAFYLCASSPGIGRQPQHFGDGTRLSIL.

The gene calls are TRBV5-5 and TRBJ1-3; TRBD1 matches at 11 bases. This CDR3 region has 15 residues. Looked up from germline, CDR1 is SGHKS and CDR2 is YYEKEE (reference sequence). V was clipped by 4 bases and J by 4 bases; unmatched bases: 4. The CDR3 is CASSRTGGLGNTIYF. Written as DNA, the CDR3 is TGTGCCAGCAGCCGGACAGGGGGCCTGGGAAACACCATATATTTT.

This clonotype has ten or more counts. The J gene is TRBJ1-6, the V gene TRBV3-1; D is uncertain. V lost 0 bases and J lost 6, with 12 bases in between. The CDR3 consists of 16 residues. The germline V gene encodes CDR1 LGHDT and CDR2 YNNKEL (reference sequence). The CDR3 DNA reads TGTGCCAGCAGCCAAGATGGCGGGAGAACTAATTCACCCCTCCACTTT. Translating gives CASSQDGGRTNSPLHF.

This clonotype has a count of ten or more. The chain combines TRBV4-2 with TRBJ2-7; D is possibly TRBD2 (6 bases). The CDR3 covers 15 residues. V was clipped by 0 bases and J by 1 base, with 10 bases between them. CDR1 is LGHNA, CDR2 YNFKEQ, per germline. The chain's CDR3 is CASSQESRGSYEQYF. The CDR3 DNA reads TGTGCCAGCAGCCAAGAAAGCCGGGGGTCCTACGAGCAGTACTTC.

This clonotype was observed at least ten times. CDR3 protein: CASSPAGATNEKLFF. CDR3 in DNA: TGTGCCAGCAGCCCCGCGGGGGCAACTAATGAAAAACTGTTTTTT. V is TRBV5-8 and J is TRBJ1-4; tentatively, D is TRBD1 (5 bases). The CDR3 totals 15 residues. V gave up 4 bases and J gave up 0 bases, with 10 bases separating them. Germline lookup yields CDR1 SGHTS and CDR2 YDEGEE. Full variable domain (rest looked up from reference TRBV5-8 and TRBJ1-4): EAGVTQSPTHLIKTRGQQATLRCSPISGHTSVYWYQQALGLGLQFLLWYDEGEERNRGNFPPRFSGRQFPNYSSELNVNALELEDSALYLCASSPAGATNEKLFFGSGTQLSVL.